A single sample is the source of the 7 T cell receptor beta chains below, sequenced in a study of T-cell reconstitution after alpha-beta-depleted transplantation in children. Preparing the TCRbeta library involved the use of unique molecular identifiers. From the PCR reads, TCRdb called clonotypes with MiXCR, one entry per CDR3 protein. Of 300,000 to 400,000 distinct CDR3 sequences listed, approximately 23% are singletons. The input for sequencing was PBMCs, mostly from graft donor cells, taken 180 days after TCRalphabeta/CD19-depleted stem cell transplant. Receptor source: a male patient aged 10 to 17 who had a stem cell transplant for acute lymphoblastic leukemia, so the T cells may come from the graft donor.

The sample holds a few counts of this clonotype. This chain uses TRBV7-3 with TRBJ2-3, with 7 positions matching TRBD2. From germline, CDR1 is SGHTA and CDR2 FQGTGA. The CDR3 has 19 amino acids. Trimming at V came to 5 bases and at J to 2 bases, leaving 19 bases not matched to a gene. The CDR3 protein is CASSHGPYPMRGNTDTQYF. The CDR3 DNA sequence: TGTGCCAGCAGCCACGGGCCGTATCCCATGCGGGGGAACACAGATACGCAGTATTTT.

The CDR3 spells CASSFSDRGTNQPQHF. DNA of the CDR3: TGCGCCAGCAGCTTCTCGGACAGGGGAACCAATCAGCCCCAGCATTTT. The chain joins TRBV4-1 to TRBJ1-5; 9 bases align to TRBD1. Losses at the gene ends were 5 bases for V and 3 bases for J; bases not matched to a gene: 8. The CDR3 runs 16 residues. Germline V gene data show CDR1 as MGHRA and CDR2 as YSYEKL.

This clonotype was counted between two and nine times. The J gene is TRBJ1-1, the V gene TRBV7-3, with TRBD1 as a possible D gene (5 bases). The CDR3 totals 13 residues. Germline CDR1 is SGHTA and CDR2 is FQGTGA. V dropped 4 bases and J dropped 7 bases, with 13 bases sitting between them. The CDR3 here is CASSSIRQHEAFF. In nucleotides, the CDR3 is TGTGCCAGCAGCTCTATCCGACAGCATGAAGCTTTCTTT. The complete variable domain, with remaining parts taken from reference TRBV7-3 and TRBJ1-1, reads GAGVSQTPSNKVTEKGKYVELRCDPISGHTALYWYRQSLGQGPEFLIYFQGTGAADDSGLPNDRFFAVRPEGSVSTLKIQRTERGDSAVYLCASSSIRQHEAFFGQGTRLTVV.

The chain couples TRBV5-6 to TRBJ2-2; unclear D gene. V lost 4 bases and J lost 3, with 13 bases in between. The CDR3 covers 15 residues. CDR1 SGHDT and CDR2 YYEEEE come from the germline V gene. The CDR3 loop is CASSPTGPHTGELFF. The CDR3 DNA reads as TGTGCCAGCAGCCCTACCGGGCCCCACACCGGGGAGCTGTTTTTT.

The chain uses TRBV20-1 and TRBJ2-7, with 7 nucleotides matching TRBD2. The CDR3 runs 16 residues. Germline V gene data show CDR1 as DFQATT and CDR2 as SNEGSKA (reference sequence). Germline trimming cut 7 bases from V and 3 bases from J; bases unmatched to any gene: 18. The CDR3 loop is CSVGTNRRERGYEQYF. The CDR3 DNA reads TGCAGTGTGGGAACTAACCGGCGGGAGCGGGGCTACGAGCAGTACTTC.

The chain employs TRBV7-9 and TRBJ2-2; TRBD2 might be the D (5 bases). Germline V gene data show CDR1 as SEHNR and CDR2 as FQNEAQ (reference sequence). The CDR3 extends over 15 amino acids. The V gene lost 1 base and the J gene lost 6 bases, with 12 bases spanning the gap. The CDR3 loop is CASSLVGVASGELFF. The CDR3 DNA is TGTGCCAGCAGCTTAGTCGGGGTAGCGTCCGGGGAGCTGTTTTTT.

V gene TRBV12-3 or TRBV12-4 combines with J gene TRBJ1-1; possibly TRBD1 for D (6 bases). The CDR3 totals 14 residues. Trimming shortened V by 3 bases and J by 0 bases, and 8 bases separated the two germline ends. CDR3 amino acids: CASSFGQMNTEAFF. The DNA for the CDR3 is TGTGCCAGCAGTTTCGGACAGATGAACACTGAAGCTTTCTTT.